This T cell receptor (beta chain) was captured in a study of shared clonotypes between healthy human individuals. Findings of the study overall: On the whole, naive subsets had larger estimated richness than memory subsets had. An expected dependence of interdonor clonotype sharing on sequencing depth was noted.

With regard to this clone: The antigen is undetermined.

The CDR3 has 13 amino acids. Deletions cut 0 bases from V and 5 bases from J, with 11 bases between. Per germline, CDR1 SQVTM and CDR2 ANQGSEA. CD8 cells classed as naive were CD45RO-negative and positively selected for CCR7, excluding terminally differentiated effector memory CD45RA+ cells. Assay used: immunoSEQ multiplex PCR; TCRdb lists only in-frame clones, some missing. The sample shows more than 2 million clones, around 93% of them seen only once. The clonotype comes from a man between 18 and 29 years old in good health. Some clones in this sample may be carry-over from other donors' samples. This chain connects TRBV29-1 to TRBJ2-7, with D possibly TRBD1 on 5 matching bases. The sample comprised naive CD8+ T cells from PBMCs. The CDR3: CSVEERQHHEQYF. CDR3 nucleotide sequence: TGCAGCGTTGAAGAGCGACAGCACCACGAGCAGTACTTC.